Below, 23 T cell receptor beta chains from the same sample are listed, as sequenced in a study of shared clonotypes between healthy human individuals. Produced via immunoSEQ multiplex PCR; TCRdb's table is partial and in-frame only. This table has roughly 2,300,000 clones, 85% to 95% appearing once. The sample was naive CD4+ T cells from PBMCs. This sample's subset: CD45RA+ positively selected. These receptors originate from a man between 18 and 29 years old in good health. Some clones in this sample may be carry-over from other donors' samples.

The chain has TRBV28 and TRBJ2-3, with D possibly being TRBD1 (5 bases). Trimming took 3 bases from V and 3 from J, leaving 13 bases between them. The CDR3 has 15 residues. Germline loops: CDR1 MDHEN, CDR2 SYDVKM. CDR3: CASSFFRPGTDTQYF. CDR3 DNA: TGTGCCAGCAGTTTTTTCCGTCCAGGGACAGATACGCAGTATTTT.

The chain joins TRBV28 to TRBJ1-1; TRBD1 matches 10 bases. V dropped 1 base and J dropped 2; count of bases not matched to a gene: 13. CDR3 length: 19 amino acids. CDR1 is MDHEN and CDR2 is SYDVKM in the germline V gene. The chain's CDR3 is CASSLSAGQGVFGNTEAFF. The CDR3 DNA reads as TGTGCCAGCAGTTTATCAGCTGGACAGGGGGTATTCGGTAACACTGAAGCTTTCTTT.

The chain joins TRBV4-2 to TRBJ2-1, with 8 bases identical to TRBD2. Germline assignment: CDR1 LGHNA and CDR2 YNFKEQ. CDR3 length equals 14 residues. Germline trimming cut 0 bases from V and 13 bases from J; bases unmatched to any gene: 8. CDR3 sequence reads: CASSQEIMGLGQFF. The CDR3 DNA sequence: TGTGCCAGCAGCCAAGAGATCATGGGACTAGGACAGTTCTTC.

The V and J genes are TRBV28 and TRBJ2-6, with D unclear. The germline gives CDR1 MDHEN, CDR2 SYDVKM. This CDR3 has 14 amino acids. V was shortened by 7 bases and J by 3 bases, with 10 bases between the two germline ends. The CDR3 DNA sequence: TGTGCCAGCAAGACGACGGGTGGGGCCAACGTCCTGACTTTC. Its translation is CASKTTGGANVLTF.

V usage is TRBV5-1 and J usage is TRBJ1-1; 7 bases match TRBD1. Per germline, CDR1 SGHRS and CDR2 YFSETQ. This CDR3 spans 15 amino acids. V lost 0 bases to trimming and J lost 5 bases; unmatched junction nucleotides: 7. CDR3 region: CASSLEPGGSTEAFF. CDR3 in DNA: TGCGCCAGCAGCTTGGAACCAGGGGGATCGACTGAAGCTTTCTTT.

This clone appeared once. At the DNA level, this CDR3 is encoded by other sequences in the same sample as well. This chain links TRBV18 with TRBJ2-5; D ambiguous. Deletions cut 2 bases from V and 2 bases from J, with 9 bases between. This CDR3 comprises 14 residues. Germline CDR1 and CDR2: KGHSH and LQKENI. The CDR3 DNA reads TGTGCCAGCTCACCATCGGGTTCTCAAGAGACCCAGTACTTC. It is translated as CASSPSGSQETQYF.

The chain employs TRBV28 and TRBJ2-5, with unresolved D. With 7 bases removed from V and 0 bases from J, the gap between germline ends came to 12 bases. From germline, CDR1 is MDHEN and CDR2 SYDVKM. The CDR3 spans 14 residues. DNA for the CDR3: TGTGCCAGCAAACCGTGGGGTGACCAAGAGACCCAGTACTTC. Translation: CASKPWGDQETQYF. Combining the CDR3 with reference TRBV28 and TRBJ2-5 gives the whole variable domain DVKVTQSSRYLVKRTGEKVFLECVQDMDHENMFWYRQDPGLGLRLIYFSYDVKMKEKGDIPEGYSVSREKKERFSLILESASTNQTSMYLCASKPWGDQETQYFGPGTRLLVL.

V usage is TRBV28 and J usage is TRBJ2-4; D remains ambiguous. CDR3 size: 18 residues. Germline CDR1 and CDR2: MDHEN and SYDVKM. V shed 3 bases and J shed 0 bases, with 18 bases lying between them. The CDR3 coding sequence is TGTGCCAGCAGTTTCGGTCCTAAACAATACGTAGCCAAAAACATTCAGTACTTC. This encodes CASSFGPKQYVAKNIQYF.

This clone appeared once. In nucleotides, the CDR3 is TGTGCCAGCAGTTTGGTGAATATAGGGGGGATCGGGGCCAACGTCCTGACTTTC. Translation gives CASSLVNIGGIGANVLTF. This sequence joins TRBV28 and TRBJ2-6; D tentatively reads TRBD1 or TRBD2 (6 bases each). The CDR3 consists of 18 residues. V lost 3 bases and J lost 4, with 19 bases in between. The germline V gene has CDR1 MDHEN and CDR2 SYDVKM.

The chain combines TRBV10-1 with TRBJ2-3, with TRBD2 identical over 9 bases. Germline V gene lookup returns CDR1 WNHNN and CDR2 SYGVQD (reference sequence). Unmatched junction bases numbered 6, after V lost 1 base and J lost 4 bases. The CDR3 has 16 amino acids. The CDR3 DNA is TGCGCCAGCAGTGAGTACCGGGGACTAGCATCAGATACGCAGTATTTT. Protein product: CASSEYRGLASDTQYF.

The chain links TRBV11-2 to TRBJ2-1; 11 nucleotides line up with TRBD2. Germline assignment: CDR1 SGHAT and CDR2 FQNNGV. Trimming removed 5 bases from V and 4 bases from J; junction bases left unmatched: 4. CDR3 size: 15 residues. DNA for the CDR3: TGTGCCAGCAGCACGACTAGCGGGGTATACAATGAGCAGTTCTTC. This codes for CASSTTSGVYNEQFF.

This clone was seen only once. J is TRBJ1-2 and V is TRBV6-5, with D possibly matching TRBD1 (5 bases). CDR3 length: 13 residues. Germline V gene lookup returns CDR1 MNHEY and CDR2 SVGAGI. V dropped 6 bases and J dropped 7 bases, with 15 bases sitting between them. CDR3 loop: CASSSDMFSGYTF. In DNA form, the CDR3 reads TGTGCCAGCAGCTCGGACATGTTCTCTGGCTACACCTTC.

A remark on this clone: In the same sample, other DNA sequences code for this CDR3. The J gene is TRBJ2-7, the V gene TRBV7-2, with D possibly being TRBD1 or TRBD2 (5 bases each). Trimming cost V 0 bases and J 7 bases, with 7 bases left between them. Germline CDR1 SGHTA, CDR2 FQGNSA. The CDR3 contains 12 residues. CDR3 bases: TGTGCCAGCAGCTTAGCCGAGGGGGAGCAGTACTTC. Encoded protein: CASSLAEGEQYF.

This rearrangement joins TRBV2 to TRBJ2-7; TRBD1 agrees at 7 bases. The CDR3 extends over 14 amino acids. From germline, CDR1 is SNHLY and CDR2 FYNNEI. Losses at the gene ends were 5 bases for V and 3 bases for J; bases not matched to a gene: 7. CDR3 sequence reads: CASSTEQGDYEQYF. The CDR3 DNA reads TGTGCCAGCAGTACCGAGCAGGGGGACTACGAGCAGTACTTC.

CDR3 in DNA: TGTGCCAGCAGCGACCCCTATTCCATACAGGGCACTGAAGCTTTCTTT. Its protein product is CASSDPYSIQGTEAFF. The V call is TRBV9, the J call TRBJ1-1; D is perhaps TRBD1 (6 bases). The CDR3 is 16 amino acids. Deletions cut 3 bases from V and 4 bases from J, with 19 bases between. Germline-derived CDR1 and CDR2 are SGDLS and YYNGEE.

The chain has TRBV6-5 and TRBJ2-7, with D unresolved. Trimming took 0 bases from V and 4 from J, leaving 13 bases between them. The V gene's germline CDR1 is MNHEY and CDR2 SVGAGI. This CDR3 has 15 residues. In nucleotides, the CDR3 is TGTGCCAGCAGTTACTCTGCAACCAATCCTTACGAGCAGTACTTC. Translated, it gives CASSYSATNPYEQYF.

The chain is built from TRBV28 and TRBJ2-6; D is perhaps TRBD2 (5 bases). The germline V and J ends were trimmed by 11 bases and 4 bases, with 12 bases remaining between them. Per the germline V gene, CDR1 is MDHEN and CDR2 is SYDVKM. This CDR3 comprises 13 residues. The CDR3 loop reads CASPGGGANVLTF. In nucleotides, the CDR3 is TGTGCCTCGCCGGGCGGGGGGGCCAACGTCCTGACTTTC.

CDR3 in amino acids: CASTPHSGRASKSSTDTQYF. CDR3 sequence (DNA): TGTGCCAGCACACCCCATAGCGGGAGGGCCTCTAAATCTAGCACAGATACGCAGTATTTT. This chain connects TRBV28 to TRBJ2-3; 11 positions agree with TRBD2. This CDR3 contains 20 residues. Germline CDR1 reads MDHEN; CDR2 reads SYDVKM. Germline trimming cut 7 bases from V and 0 bases from J; bases unmatched to any gene: 18.

The chain joins TRBV19 to TRBJ1-3; the D is unclear. Germline CDR1 is LNHDA and CDR2 is SQIVND (reference sequence). This CDR3 contains 12 residues. Deletions cut 9 bases from V and 0 bases from J, with 6 bases between. The CDR3 DNA reads TGTGCCAGCACAACCTCTGGAAACACCATATATTTT. It codes for CASTTSGNTIYF. Drawing the rest from reference TRBV19 and TRBJ1-3, the complete variable domain is DGGITQSPKYLFRKEGQNVTLSCEQNLNHDAMYWYRQDPGQGLRLIYYSQIVNDFQKGDIAEGYSVSREKKESFPLTVTSAQKNPTAFYLCASTTSGNTIYFGEGSWLTVV.

The chain links TRBV28 to TRBJ2-1, with a possible D match to TRBD2 (7 bases). The CDR3 runs 15 residues. Germline loops: CDR1 MDHEN, CDR2 SYDVKM. Trimming removed 7 bases from V and 6 bases from J, with 19 bases in between. The CDR3 protein is CASNPAGEGGNEQFF. The CDR3 coding sequence is TGTGCCAGCAATCCCGCAGGGGAGGGGGGCAATGAGCAGTTCTTC.

V is TRBV6-1 and J is TRBJ1-1; 9 bases fit TRBD1. The germline V gene has CDR1 MNHNS and CDR2 SASEGT. Trimming took 3 bases from V and 4 from J; bases not matched to a gene: 9. The CDR3 extends over 16 amino acids. The CDR3 DNA reads TGTGCCAGCAGTGAGGAATCCCGGGACAGGGCCACTGAAGCTTTCTTT. It codes for CASSEESRDRATEAFF.

The chain employs TRBV5-1 and TRBJ2-7; 8 positions match TRBD2. CDR1 and CDR2 from the germline V gene are SGHRS and YFSETQ. The CDR3 covers 15 residues. The J segment lost 3 bases and the V segment lost 0 bases, leaving 5 bases of the junction unmatched. The CDR3 protein is CASSLVSGAGYEQYF. The CDR3 DNA is TGCGCCAGCAGCTTGGTTAGCGGGGCTGGCTACGAGCAGTACTTC.

The J gene is TRBJ2-1, the V gene TRBV11-3; 8 bases match TRBD2. This CDR3 spans 12 amino acids. CDR1 SGHNT and CDR2 YENEEA come from the germline V gene. V shed 3 bases and J 14 bases; nucleotides not matched to a gene: 6. The chain's CDR3 is CASSFSGGPEFF. CDR3 DNA: TGTGCCAGCAGCTTTTCGGGAGGGCCTGAGTTCTTC.